This passage covers 18 T cell receptor beta chains from one sample sequenced in a study of blood T cell repertoires in COVID-19. TCRdb's copy holds only in-frame clones and misses some; the assay was immunoSEQ multiplex PCR. The table records some 75,000 clones, more than 60% of them present only once. Sequencing was done on a sample of peripheral blood. Receptors were obtained from an elderly woman with active or convalescent COVID-19.

This clone was detected a few times. The V gene is TRBV7-2, the J gene TRBJ2-1; 7 bases map to TRBD2. Unmatched junction bases numbered 4, after V lost 2 bases and J lost 0 bases. The CDR3 has 16 amino acids. Germline CDR1 and CDR2: SGHTA and FQGNSA. The CDR3 nucleotides are TGTGCCAGCAGCTTAAGCGGGACTAACTCCTACAATGAGCAGTTCTTC. Protein: CASSLSGTNSYNEQFF.

V is TRBV6-5 and J is TRBJ1-1; a possible D gene is TRBD1 (6 bases). Germline-derived CDR1 and CDR2 are MNHEY and SVGAGI. Trimming took off 6 bases at V and 1 base at J, with 9 bases between the two ends. This CDR3 comprises 13 residues. The CDR3 region is CASREDRNTEAFF. CDR3 DNA sequence: TGTGCCAGCAGGGAGGACAGGAACACTGAAGCTTTCTTT.

The chain combines TRBV4-1 with TRBJ1-6; no definite D call. Germline CDR1 MGHRA, CDR2 YSYEKL. V was trimmed by 2 bases and J by 10 bases, leaving 15 bases between them. The CDR3 is made up of 15 amino acids. The CDR3 bases are TGCGCCAGCAGCCAATCTCTTGGAGTGGTCTCACCCCTCCACTTT. Translating gives CASSQSLGVVSPLHF.

V usage is TRBV11-2 and J usage is TRBJ2-1; the match to TRBD2 covers 9 bases. CDR3 length: 16 residues. CDR1 is SGHAT and CDR2 is FQNNGV in the germline V gene. V shed 5 bases and J 8 bases; nucleotides not matched to a gene: 13. CDR3 sequence (DNA): TGTGCCAGCAGCGTAGTCGGGCGGGGGGGCTTCGATGAGCAGTTCTTC. Translating gives CASSVVGRGGFDEQFF.

The rearrangement uses TRBV5-5 and TRBJ2-1, with TRBD1 matching 9 bases. Germline V gene sequence: CDR1 SGHKS, CDR2 YYEKEE (reference sequence). This CDR3 spans 15 amino acids. The V gene end was trimmed by 4 bases and the J gene end by 2 bases; junction bases not matched to a gene: 4. The CDR3 sequence is CASSKGDRAYNEQFF. The CDR3 nucleotides are TGTGCCAGCAGCAAGGGGGACAGGGCCTACAATGAGCAGTTCTTC.

The chain links TRBV6-2 or TRBV6-3 to TRBJ1-2, with D tentatively TRBD1 (5 bases). Looked up from germline, CDR1 is MNHEY and CDR2 is SVGEGT. The CDR3 is made up of 14 amino acids. With 2 bases removed from V and 8 bases from J, the gap between germline ends came to 15 bases. The chain's CDR3 is CASSYLGTIGGYTF. The CDR3 DNA is TGTGCCAGCAGTTACCTAGGGACTATTGGAGGCTACACCTTC.

The V call is TRBV11-2, the J call TRBJ2-3, with TRBD2 matching over 12 bases. The CDR3 loop spans 16 amino acids. The trim removed 4 bases at V and 1 base at J, leaving 3 bases unmatched. Germline-derived CDR1 and CDR2 are SGHAT and FQNNGV. CDR3 bases: TGTGCCAGCAGCTATGCTAGCGGGGGGGGCACAGATACGCAGTATTTT. Translating it yields CASSYASGGGTDTQYF.

The chain has TRBV7-7 and TRBJ2-3, with a possible D match to TRBD2 (5 bases). CDR3 length: 15 residues. Germline CDR1 SSHAT, CDR2 FNYEAQ (reference sequence). In DNA form, the CDR3 reads TGTGCTTCCAGCAGGTTGGACGGAGGAACAGATACGCAGTATTTT. This translates into CASSRLDGGTDTQYF.

The chain recombines TRBV5-1 with TRBJ1-4, with D perhaps TRBD1 (5 bases). This CDR3 contains 17 residues. Germline lookup yields CDR1 SGHRS and CDR2 YFSETQ. Trimming shortened V by 0 bases and J by 2 bases, and 14 bases separated the two germline ends. The CDR3 reads CASSLGPGTGTNEKLFF. As DNA, the CDR3 is TGCGCCAGCAGCTTGGGTCCGGGGACTGGGACTAATGAAAAACTGTTTTTT.

The V call is TRBV13, the J call TRBJ2-1; TRBD2 is a possible D gene (5 bases). CDR1 PRHDT and CDR2 FYEKMQ come from the germline V gene (reference sequence). The V gene lost 3 bases and the J gene lost 0 bases, with 6 bases spanning the gap. This CDR3 has 14 amino acids. CDR3 in amino acids: CASSLGSSYNEQFF. The CDR3 DNA is TGTGCCAGCAGCTTGGGGAGCTCCTACAATGAGCAGTTCTTC.

The chain links TRBV4-1 to TRBJ1-3; D possibly corresponds to TRBD1 (5 bases). Germline values: CDR1 MGHRA, CDR2 YSYEKL. The CDR3 has 15 amino acids. Between the trimmed V and J ends, which lost 2 bases and 2 bases, there was a span of 10 bases. The CDR3: CASSQMLGAGNTIYF. The CDR3 DNA is TGCGCCAGCAGCCAAATGTTAGGGGCTGGAAACACCATATATTTT.

The chain is built from TRBV20-1 and TRBJ1-2; D is unclear. V shed 4 bases and J shed 4 bases, with 7 bases lying between them. Germline lookup yields CDR1 DFQATT and CDR2 SNEGSKA (reference sequence). The CDR3 has 11 residues. The CDR3 DNA reads TGCAGTGCTAACCAGGCCTATGGCTACACCTTC. Translating it yields CSANQAYGYTF.

This chain connects TRBV28 to TRBJ2-2, with 9 bases that match TRBD1. J gave up 4 bases and V 5 bases, and 11 bases lay outside the gene matches. CDR3 length equals 17 residues. Germline V lookup: CDR1 MDHEN, CDR2 SYDVKM. For the CDR3, the DNA is TGTGCCAGCAGTACCCTCCGGGACAGGGTTGGCACCGGGGAGCTGTTTTTT. Its translation is CASSTLRDRVGTGELFF.

The CDR3 spells CASSSPFTRSYTF. The CDR3 bases are TGTGCCAGCAGTTCGCCTTTTACACGAAGCTACACCTTC. The rearrangement uses TRBV6-5 and TRBJ1-2; no firm D call. The germline gives CDR1 MNHEY, CDR2 SVGAGI. Trimming pared 4 bases from V and 9 bases from J, leaving 15 bases between. This CDR3 is 13 amino acids long.

This clone came up once. V and J are TRBV7-2 and TRBJ1-5; D call uncertain. The CDR3 totals 13 residues. Germline V lookup: CDR1 SGHTA, CDR2 FQGNSA. Trimming took off 1 base at V and 5 bases at J, with 6 bases between the two ends. CDR3 nucleotide sequence: TGTGCCAGCAGCTTAGATCGGTATCAGCCCCAGCATTTT. As protein: CASSLDRYQPQHF.

The V and J genes are TRBV19 and TRBJ2-2; a weak D match, TRBD2 (6 bases). The CDR3 contains 14 residues. CDR1 and CDR2 from the germline V gene are LNHDA and SQIVND (reference sequence). V was shortened by 5 bases and J by 2 bases, with 9 bases between the two germline ends. CDR3 amino acids: CASSRAGNTGELFF. In DNA form, the CDR3 reads TGTGCCAGTAGTCGGGCGGGAAACACCGGGGAGCTGTTTTTT.

This sequence joins TRBV5-4 and TRBJ2-5, with TRBD1 matching over 9 bases. CDR1 SGHNT and CDR2 YYREEE come from the germline V gene (reference sequence). This CDR3 comprises 14 residues. V lost 4 bases and J lost 3; bases outside the gene matches: 4. DNA for the CDR3: TGTGCCAGCAGCCGTACAGGGGGCAAAGAGACCCAGTACTTC. Protein: CASSRTGGKETQYF.

The chain carries TRBV11-3 and TRBJ2-1; 9 bases align to TRBD2. CDR3 length: 15 residues. Trimming removed 0 bases from V and 9 bases from J; junction bases left unmatched: 6. From germline, CDR1 is SGHNT and CDR2 YENEEA. The CDR3 sequence is CASSLDSSGGREQFF. CDR3 sequence (DNA): TGTGCCAGCAGCTTAGATTCCAGCGGGGGGCGTGAGCAGTTCTTC.